This T cell receptor beta chain is from a study of post-analysis software for immune sequencing data. Across the study: The courses of disease that were included comprised relapsing-remitting, secondary progressive and progressive-relapsing multiple sclerosis.

General study results and limits: Controls' normalized Chao1 diversity significantly exceeded that of multiple sclerosis patients. F measure clustering grouped samples strongly by preparation batch. Elevated frequency relative to controls characterized 4 or 5 TRBV segments in patients, TRBV5-6, TRBV5-1 and TRBV20-1 among them.

Prepared TCR beta cDNA libraries contained unique molecular identifiers. The authors obtained 500,000 to 600,000 cDNA molecules from roughly 1 to 10 million T cells. Each CDR3 protein gets one entry after TCRdb re-called the PCR reads with MiXCR. The table includes roughly 540,000 distinct CDR3 sequences, around a third detected once. Trimming left V 3 bases short and J 11 bases short, with 13 bases between. The CDR3 length is 13 residues. For this clonotype: Antigen unknown.

The chain carries TRBV12-3 or TRBV12-4 and TRBJ1-4; a possible D gene is TRBD1 (5 bases). The sequence derives from a girl between 2 and 17 years old with multiple sclerosis. Sequenced material: blood. DNA of the CDR3: TGTGCCAGCAGTTTTTGGGGGGAGGCGAAACTGTTTTTT. Amino acids: CASSFWGEAKLFF.